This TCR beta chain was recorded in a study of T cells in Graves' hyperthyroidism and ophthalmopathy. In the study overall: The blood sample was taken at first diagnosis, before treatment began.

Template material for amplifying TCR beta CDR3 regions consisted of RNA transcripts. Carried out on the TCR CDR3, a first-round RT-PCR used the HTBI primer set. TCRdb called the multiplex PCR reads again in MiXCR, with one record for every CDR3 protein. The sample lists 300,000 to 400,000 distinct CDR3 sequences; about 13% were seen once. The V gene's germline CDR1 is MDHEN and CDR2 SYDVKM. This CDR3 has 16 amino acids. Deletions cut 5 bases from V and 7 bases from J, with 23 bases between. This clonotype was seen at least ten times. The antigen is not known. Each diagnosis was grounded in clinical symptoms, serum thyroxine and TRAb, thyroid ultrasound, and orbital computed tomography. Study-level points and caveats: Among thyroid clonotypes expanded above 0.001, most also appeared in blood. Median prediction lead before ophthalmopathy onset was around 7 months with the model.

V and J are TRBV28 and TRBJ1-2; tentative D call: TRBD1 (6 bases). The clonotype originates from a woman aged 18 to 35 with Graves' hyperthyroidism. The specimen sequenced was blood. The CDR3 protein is CASSGGELLGGSGYTF. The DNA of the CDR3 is TGTGCCAGCAGTGGTGGAGAGCTACTTGGGGGCTCTGGCTACACCTTC.